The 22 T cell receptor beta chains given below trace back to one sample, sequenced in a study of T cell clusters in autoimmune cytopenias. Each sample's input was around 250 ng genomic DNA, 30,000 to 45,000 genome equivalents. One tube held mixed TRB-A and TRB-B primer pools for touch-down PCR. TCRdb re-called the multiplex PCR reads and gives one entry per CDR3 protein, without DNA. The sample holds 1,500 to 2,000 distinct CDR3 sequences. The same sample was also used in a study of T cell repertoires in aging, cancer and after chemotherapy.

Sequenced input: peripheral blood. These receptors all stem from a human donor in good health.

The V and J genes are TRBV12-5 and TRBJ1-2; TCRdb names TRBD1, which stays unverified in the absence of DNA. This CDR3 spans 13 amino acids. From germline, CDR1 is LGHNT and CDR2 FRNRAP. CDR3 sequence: CASGFGGEDGYTF.

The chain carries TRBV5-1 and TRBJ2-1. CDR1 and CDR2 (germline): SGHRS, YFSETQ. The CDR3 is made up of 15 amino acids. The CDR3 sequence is CASSLGQISYNEQFF.

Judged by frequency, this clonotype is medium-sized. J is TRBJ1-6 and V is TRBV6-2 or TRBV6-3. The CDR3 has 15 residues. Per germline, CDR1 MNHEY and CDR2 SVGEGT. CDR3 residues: CASSKASGENSPLHF.

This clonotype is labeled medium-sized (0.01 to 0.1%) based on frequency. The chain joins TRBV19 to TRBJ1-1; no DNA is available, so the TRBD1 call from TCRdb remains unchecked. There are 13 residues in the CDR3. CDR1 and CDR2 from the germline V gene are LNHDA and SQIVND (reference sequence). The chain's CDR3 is CASTDRVTTEAFF.

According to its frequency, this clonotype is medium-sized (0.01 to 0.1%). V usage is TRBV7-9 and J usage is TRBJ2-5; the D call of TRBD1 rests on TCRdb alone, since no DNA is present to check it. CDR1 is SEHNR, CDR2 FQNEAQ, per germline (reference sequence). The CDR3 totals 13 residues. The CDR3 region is CASSPAGEETQYF.

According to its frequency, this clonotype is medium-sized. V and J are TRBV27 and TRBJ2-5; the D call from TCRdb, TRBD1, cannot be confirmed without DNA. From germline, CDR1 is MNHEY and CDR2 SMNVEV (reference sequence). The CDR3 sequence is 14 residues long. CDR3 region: CASSPGTGGVAQYF.

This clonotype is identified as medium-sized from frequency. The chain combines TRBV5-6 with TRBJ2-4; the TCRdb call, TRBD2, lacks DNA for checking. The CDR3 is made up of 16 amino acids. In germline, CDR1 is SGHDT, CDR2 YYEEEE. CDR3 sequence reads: CASSPGGGPWRNIQYF.

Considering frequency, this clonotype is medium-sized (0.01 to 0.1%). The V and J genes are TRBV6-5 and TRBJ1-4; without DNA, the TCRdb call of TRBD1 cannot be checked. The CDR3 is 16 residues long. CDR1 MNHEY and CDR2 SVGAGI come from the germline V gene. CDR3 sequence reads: CASTRDRGSLNEKLFF.

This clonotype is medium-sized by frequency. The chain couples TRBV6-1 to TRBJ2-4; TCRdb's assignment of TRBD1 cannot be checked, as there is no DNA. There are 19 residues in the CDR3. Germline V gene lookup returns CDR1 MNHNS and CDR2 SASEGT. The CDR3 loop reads CASSESSSRTALAKNIQYF.

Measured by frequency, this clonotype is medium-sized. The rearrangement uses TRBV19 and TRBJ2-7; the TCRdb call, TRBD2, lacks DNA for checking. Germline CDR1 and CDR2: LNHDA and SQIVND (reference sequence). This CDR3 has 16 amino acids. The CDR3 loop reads CASSPGLIQSSYEQYF.

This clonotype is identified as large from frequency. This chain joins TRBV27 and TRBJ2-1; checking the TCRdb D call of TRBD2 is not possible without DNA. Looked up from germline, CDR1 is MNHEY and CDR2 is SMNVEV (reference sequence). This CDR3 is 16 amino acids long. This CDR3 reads CASSAGRLAGVNEQFF.

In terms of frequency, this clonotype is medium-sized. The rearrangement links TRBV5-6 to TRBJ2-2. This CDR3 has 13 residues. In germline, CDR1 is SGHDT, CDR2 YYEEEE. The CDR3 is CASSLVGIGELFF.

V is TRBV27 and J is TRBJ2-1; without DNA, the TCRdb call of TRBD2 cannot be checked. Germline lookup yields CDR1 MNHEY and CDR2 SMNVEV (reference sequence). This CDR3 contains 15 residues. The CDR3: CASPFGVAGDNEQFF.

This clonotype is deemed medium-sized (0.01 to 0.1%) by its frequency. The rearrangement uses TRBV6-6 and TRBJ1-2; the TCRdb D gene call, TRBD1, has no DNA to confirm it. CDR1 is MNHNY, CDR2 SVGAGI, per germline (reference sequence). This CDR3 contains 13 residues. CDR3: CASSPNTVGGYTF.

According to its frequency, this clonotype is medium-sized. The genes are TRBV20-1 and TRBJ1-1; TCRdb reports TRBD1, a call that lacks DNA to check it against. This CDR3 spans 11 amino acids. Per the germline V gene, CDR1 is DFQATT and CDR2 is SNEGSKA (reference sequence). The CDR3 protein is CSASGVSEAFF.

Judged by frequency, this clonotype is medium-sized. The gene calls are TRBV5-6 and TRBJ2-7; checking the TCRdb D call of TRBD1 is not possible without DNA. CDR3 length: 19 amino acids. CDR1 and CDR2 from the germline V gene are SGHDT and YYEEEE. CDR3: CASSSLMPTGGGQAYEQYF.

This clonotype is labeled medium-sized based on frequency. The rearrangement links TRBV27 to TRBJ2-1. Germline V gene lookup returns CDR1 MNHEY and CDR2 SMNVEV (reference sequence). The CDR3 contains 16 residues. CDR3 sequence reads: CASSLSPMGNYNEQFF.

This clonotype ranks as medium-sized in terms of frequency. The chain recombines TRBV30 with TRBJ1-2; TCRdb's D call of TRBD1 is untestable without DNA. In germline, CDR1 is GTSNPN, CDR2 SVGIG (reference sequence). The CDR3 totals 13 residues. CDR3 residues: CAWRGDTNYGYTF.

The CDR3 here is CASSPLGRSTDTQYF. This chain joins TRBV7-9 and TRBJ2-3; TCRdb's D gene call, TRBD2, goes unchecked for lack of DNA. The CDR3 is 15 amino acids. Germline values: CDR1 SEHNR, CDR2 FQNEAQ (reference sequence).

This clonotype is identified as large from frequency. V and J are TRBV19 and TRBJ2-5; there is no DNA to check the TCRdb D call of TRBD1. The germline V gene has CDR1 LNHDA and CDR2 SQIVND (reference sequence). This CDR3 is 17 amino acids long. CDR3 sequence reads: CASRSLVEGKVGETQYF.

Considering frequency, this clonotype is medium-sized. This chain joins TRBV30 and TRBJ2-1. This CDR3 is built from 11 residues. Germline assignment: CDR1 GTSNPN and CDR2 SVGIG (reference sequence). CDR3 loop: CAQERIHEQFF.

The CDR3 sequence: CASSQRVSSYNEQFF. This chain links TRBV5-4 with TRBJ2-1; with no DNA, the TCRdb D assignment of TRBD2 cannot be verified. The CDR3 totals 15 residues. Germline V lookup: CDR1 SGHNT, CDR2 YYREEE (reference sequence).